These 2 T cell receptor beta chains came from one sample sequenced in a study of T cell responses to AZD1222 COVID-19 vaccine. TCRdb's copy holds only in-frame clones and misses some; the assay was immunoSEQ multiplex PCR. The top ten clones hold roughly 5.2% of a sample with 85,000 to 90,000 clones, approximately 88% of them seen once. The source material was peripheral blood, sampled 28 days after the second AZD1222 dose. The source of these receptors is an adult who received the AZD1222 COVID-19 vaccine.

This chain joins TRBV5-1 and TRBJ2-2, with 12 bases aligning to TRBD2. V shed 4 bases, J shed 1 base, and the junction held 2 bases outside the gene matches. The CDR3 runs 16 residues. The V gene's germline CDR1 is SGHRS and CDR2 YFSETQ. Here the CDR3 reads CASSVGLAGNTGELFF. CDR3 nucleotides: TGCGCCAGCAGCGTGGGACTAGCGGGGAACACCGGGGAGCTGTTTTTT. The entire variable domain, with the rest obtained from reference TRBV5-1 and TRBJ2-2, is as follows: KAGVTQTPRYLIKTRGQQVTLSCSPISGHRSVSWYQQTPGQGLQFLFEYFSETQRNKGNFPGRFSGRQFSNSRSEMNVSTLELGDSALYLCASSVGLAGNTGELFFGEGSRLTVL.

The chain employs TRBV5-1 and TRBJ2-1; 8 bases map to TRBD1. The CDR3 has 16 amino acids. Germline values: CDR1 SGHRS, CDR2 YFSETQ. V lost 3 bases and J lost 4; bases outside the gene matches: 9. CDR3 amino acids: CASSSGQGRSYNEQFF. The CDR3 DNA is TGCGCCAGCAGCTCCGGACAGGGTAGGTCATACAATGAGCAGTTCTTC.